The rows below give T cell receptor beta chains drawn from one sample of a study of cytomegalovirus exposure and HLA in healthy donors. Method: immunoSEQ multiplex PCR; TCRdb's copy keeps in-frame clones and lacks some. The sample table includes 45,000 to 70,000 clones. Sequencing was carried out using PBMCs. Receptor source: a young woman in good health and CMV-seropositive. The CDR3 runs from the conserved cysteine through the conserved F or W. D genes are given only for firm matches.

v_call	j_call	d_call	cdr3_length	cdr3_aa	cdr3_nt
TRBV4-1	TRBJ2-7	TRBD2	15	CASSQDRGEEGEQYF	TGCGCCAGCAGCCAAGACCGGGGGGAGGAAGGCGAGCAGTACTTC
TRBV23-1	TRBJ2-7	TRBD1	16	CASRPIRAGGVYEQYF	TGCGCCAGCAGACCAATAAGGGCAGGGGGTGTATACGAGCAGTACTTC
TRBV29-1	TRBJ2-1	TRBD1	14	CAIGRDRVYNEQFF	TGCGCCATTGGACGGGACAGGGTCTACAATGAGCAGTTCTTC
TRBV5-1	TRBJ2-3	.	14	CASSLGSMSDTQYF	TGCGCCAGCAGCTTGGGCAGTATGTCAGATACGCAGTATTTT
TRBV7-3	TRBJ1-1	TRBD1	14	CASSSGTGRTEAFF	TGTGCCAGCAGCTCTGGGACAGGGCGAACTGAAGCTTTCTTT
TRBV11-2	TRBJ1-1	.	14	CASIPITGKSEAFF	TGTGCCAGCATCCCTATAACAGGGAAATCTGAAGCTTTCTTT
TRBV29-1	TRBJ1-2	.	14	CSVDPGGQNYGYTF	TGCAGCGTCGATCCAGGTGGACAGAACTATGGCTACACCTTC
TRBV6-5	TRBJ2-7	.	14	CASRRTVKGNEQYF	TGTGCCAGCAGACGGACAGTGAAAGGCAACGAGCAGTACTTC
TRBV5-1	TRBJ2-2	TRBD1	16	CASSSGQSANTGELFF	TGCGCCAGCAGCTCGGGACAGTCCGCGAACACCGGGGAGCTGTTTTTT
TRBV5-4	TRBJ1-2	TRBD1	13	CASAGTDAWGYTF	TGTGCCAGCGCCGGGACAGACGCCTGGGGCTACACCTTC
TRBV7-6	TRBJ1-2	.	16	CASSLVEARGSGGYTF	TGTGCCAGCAGCTTAGTAGAGGCCAGGGGATCAGGTGGCTACACCTTC
TRBV25-1	TRBJ2-1	TRBD2	18	CASSDAWTSGGNYNEQFF	TGTGCCAGCAGTGATGCCTGGACTAGCGGGGGTAATTACAATGAGCAGTTCTTC
TRBV18	TRBJ2-6	.	18	CASSPVGQRSSGANVLTF	TGTGCCAGCTCACCCGTAGGGCAGCGGAGCTCTGGGGCCAACGTCCTGACTTTC
TRBV4-1	TRBJ1-5	.	15	CASSREEYGNQPQHF	TGCGCCAGCAGCCGAGAGGAGTATGGCAATCAGCCCCAGCATTTT
TRBV30	TRBJ1-4	TRBD1	16	CAWSELQGGFIEKLFF	TGTGCCTGGAGTGAATTACAGGGGGGTTTTATTGAAAAACTGTTTTTT
TRBV27	TRBJ1-6	TRBD1	14	CASSPDRGNSPLHF	TGTGCCAGCAGCCCGGACAGGGGGAATTCACCCCTCCACTTT
TRBV9	TRBJ2-5	TRBD1	15	CASSPRTGGAETQYF	TGTGCCAGCAGCCCGCGGACAGGGGGCGCAGAGACCCAGTACTTC
TRBV5-1	TRBJ2-7	TRBD2	14	CASSLTSGSDEQYF	TGCGCCAGCAGCTTGACTAGCGGGAGTGACGAGCAGTACTTC
TRBV6-1	TRBJ1-6	TRBD1	16	CASSERDRGYNSPLHF	TGTGCCAGCAGTGAGAGAGACAGGGGCTATAATTCACCCCTCCACTTT
TRBV5-6	TRBJ1-6	.	15	CASSLSPGEGSPLHF	TGTGCCAGCAGCTTGTCCCCCGGGGAGGGCTCACCCCTCCACTTT
TRBV6-5	TRBJ2-1	TRBD2	14	CASSDSGGDNEQFF	TGTGCCAGCAGTGATAGCGGGGGGGACAATGAGCAGTTCTTC
TRBV7-8	TRBJ2-7	TRBD2	16	CASSFPGLAGAYEQYF	TGTGCCAGCAGCTTTCCGGGACTAGCGGGAGCCTACGAGCAGTACTTC
TRBV7-9	TRBJ1-4	.	13	CASTQDWDKKLFF	TGTGCCAGCACCCAAGACTGGGACAAAAAACTGTTTTTT
TRBV6-4	TRBJ1-2	.	14	CASSDGPSNYGYTF	TGTGCCAGCAGTGACGGGCCTTCTAACTATGGCTACACCTTC
TRBV9	TRBJ1-1	.	15	CASSPRPEAWAEAFF	TGTGCCAGCAGCCCCCGTCCGGAGGCGTGGGCTGAAGCTTTCTTT
TRBV6-6	TRBJ2-7	.	14	CASSYGSGAYEQYF	TGTGCCAGCAGTTACGGATCGGGGGCCTACGAGCAGTACTTC
TRBV30	TRBJ1-6	.	14	CAWSRSSYNSPLHF	TGTGCCTGGAGTCGCAGCTCCTATAATTCACCCCTCCACTTT
TRBV6-5	TRBJ1-5	.	16	CASSYSYPGMDQPQHF	TGTGCCAGCAGTTACTCTTACCCAGGGATGGATCAGCCCCAGCATTTT
TRBV2	TRBJ1-6	.	14	CASSRDTDNSPLHF	TGTGCCAGCTCCCGGGACACCGATAATTCACCCCTCCACTTT
TRBV5-5	TRBJ1-5	.	13	CASSVQGGQPQHF	TGTGCCAGCAGCGTACAGGGAGGGCAGCCCCAGCATTTT
TRBV6-1	TRBJ1-5	.	14	CASSEVRFGQPQHF	TGTGCCAGCAGTGAAGTTAGGTTCGGGCAGCCCCAGCATTTT